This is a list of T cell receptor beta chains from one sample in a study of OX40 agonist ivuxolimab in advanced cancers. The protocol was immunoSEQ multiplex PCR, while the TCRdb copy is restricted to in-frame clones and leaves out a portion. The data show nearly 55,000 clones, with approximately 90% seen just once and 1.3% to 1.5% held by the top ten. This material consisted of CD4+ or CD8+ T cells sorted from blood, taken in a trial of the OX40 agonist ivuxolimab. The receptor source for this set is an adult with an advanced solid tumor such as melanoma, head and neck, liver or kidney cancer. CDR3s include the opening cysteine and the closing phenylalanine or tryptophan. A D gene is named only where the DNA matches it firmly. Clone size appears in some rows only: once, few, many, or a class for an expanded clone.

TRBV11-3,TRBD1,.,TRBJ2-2,TGTGCCAGCAGCCCCGGGACAGGGGTCATCGGGGAGCTGTTTTTT,CASSPGTGVIGELFF
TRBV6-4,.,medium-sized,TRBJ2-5,TGTGCCAGCTACAAGGCAGGGAGTCAAGAGACCCAGTACTTC,CASYKAGSQETQYF
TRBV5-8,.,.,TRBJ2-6,TGTGCCAGCAGCTTAACTAATCATGGGGCCAACGTCCTGACTTTC,CASSLTNHGANVLTF
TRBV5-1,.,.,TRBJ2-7,TGCGCCAGCAGCTTGGGCGGTGGAAGCTCCTACGAGCAGTACTTC,CASSLGGGSSYEQYF
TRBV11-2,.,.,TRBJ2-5,TGTGCCAGCACCCTAGATAGGCAGGAGACCCAGTACTTC,CASTLDRQETQYF
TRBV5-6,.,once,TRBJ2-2,TGTGCCAGCACCCACCCGGGCACCGGGGAGCTGTTTTTT,CASTHPGTGELFF
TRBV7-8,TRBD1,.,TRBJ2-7,TGTGCCAGCAGCTTTAGACAGGGGCCACTAAGAGAGTACTTC,CASSFRQGPLREYF
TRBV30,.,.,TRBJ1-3,TGTGCCTGGAGTCGGGTGGAGGTCTCTGGAAACACCATATATTTT,CAWSRVEVSGNTIYF
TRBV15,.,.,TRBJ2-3,TGTGCCACCAGCAGAGATAAAACAACTCACACAGATACGCAGTATTTT,CATSRDKTTHTDTQYF
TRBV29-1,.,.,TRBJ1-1,TGCAGCGTTGATCGGGGGATGAACACTGAAGCTTTCTTT,CSVDRGMNTEAFF
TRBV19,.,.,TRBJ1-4,TGTGCCAGTAGTATCGGCGAGAATGAAAAACTGTTTTTT,CASSIGENEKLFF
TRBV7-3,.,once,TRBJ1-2,TGTGCCAGCAGCGAAACAGGGTTTGCCGCCTATGGCTACACCTTC,CASSETGFAAYGYTF
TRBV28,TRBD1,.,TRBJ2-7,TGTGCCAGCAGGTACCCGGGACAGGGGGAGTACTTC,CASRYPGQGEYF
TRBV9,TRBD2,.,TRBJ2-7,TGTGCCAGCAGCGTAGAGGCTAGCGGGCCCTACGAGCAGTACTTC,CASSVEASGPYEQYF
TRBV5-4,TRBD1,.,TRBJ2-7,TGTGCCAGCAGCTTCCGGACAGGGGCCTACGAGCAGTACTTC,CASSFRTGAYEQYF
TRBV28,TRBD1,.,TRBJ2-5,TGTGCCAGCAGTTTATCCGGGACAGGACTTCAAGAGACCCAGTACTTC,CASSLSGTGLQETQYF